This T cell receptor beta chain was profiled in a study of T-cell reconstitution after alpha-beta-depleted transplantation in children. Per the germline V gene, CDR1 is KGHDR and CDR2 is SFDVKD. CDR3 length: 19 residues. V gave up 0 bases and J gave up 2 bases, with 19 bases separating them. Construction of the TCRbeta library involved unique molecular identifiers. MiXCR, run by TCRdb on the PCR reads, gives a single entry per CDR3 protein. The repertoire holds 450,000 to 600,000 distinct CDR3 sequences, with around 17% as singletons. The TCR was taken from a human donor who donated a stem cell graft to a child with acute lymphoblastic leukemia. The sample was PBMCs from the stem cell graft donor, taken from the stem cell graft. The chain joins TRBV24-1 to TRBJ1-5; D uncertain. CDR3 nucleotides: TGTGCCACCAGTGATTTGCGGGGTGGGCAAGTAGTCGGCAATCAGCCCCAGCATTTT. It specifies CATSDLRGGQVVGNQPQHF.